This TCR beta chain was captured by sequencing in a study of Ad26.COV2.S vaccination and SARS-CoV-2 variants. Study outcomes and limitations: Breadth measured for non-spike TCRs was similar across vaccine and placebo recipients. The TCR breadth and depth analyses may have understated or missed part of the total T cell responses. Participants in the vaccine arm had higher spike-specific TCR breadth; placebo recipients had lower. Spike-specific responses of CD8+ and CD4+ T cells were reported to display substantial breadth after vaccination.

Germline V gene sequence: CDR1 LNHDA, CDR2 SQIVND (reference sequence). CDR3 size: 14 residues. The V end was cut by 6 bases, the J end by 1 base, with 10 bases between. Comment on this clone: Its antigen remains unidentified.

Libraries were prepared by immunoSEQ multiplex PCR; TCRdb keeps only in-frame clonotypes and omits some of them. In the table there are some 190,000 clones, around 88% of which are singletons. This sequence originates from a human donor who had recovered from COVID-19. The sequences come from peripheral blood, collected after recovery from COVID-19. The chain joins TRBV19 to TRBJ1-5; the D gene is possibly TRBD1 (6 bases). The CDR3 nucleotides read TGTGCCAGTAGGGGGGGCTGGAGCAATCAGCCCCAGCATTTT. Its translation: CASRGGWSNQPQHF.